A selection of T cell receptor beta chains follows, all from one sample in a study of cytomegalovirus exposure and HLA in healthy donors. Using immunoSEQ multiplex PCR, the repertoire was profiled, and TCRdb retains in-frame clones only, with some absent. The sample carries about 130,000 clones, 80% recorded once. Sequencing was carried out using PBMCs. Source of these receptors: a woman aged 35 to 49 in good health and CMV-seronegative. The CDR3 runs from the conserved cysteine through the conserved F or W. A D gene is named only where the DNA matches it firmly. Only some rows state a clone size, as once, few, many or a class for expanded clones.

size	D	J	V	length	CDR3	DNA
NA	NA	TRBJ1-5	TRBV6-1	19	CASSGPGTWTTYSNQPQHF	TGTGCCAGCAGTGGGCCCGGGACATGGACGACCTATAGCAATCAGCCCCAGCATTTT
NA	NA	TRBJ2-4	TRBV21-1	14	CASSKGREMHIQYF	TGTGCCAGCAGCAAAGGCCGGGAGATGCACATTCAGTACTTC
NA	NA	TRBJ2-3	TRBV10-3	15	CAISGGLRVADTQYF	TGTGCCATCAGTGGGGGGCTCCGGGTGGCAGATACGCAGTATTTT
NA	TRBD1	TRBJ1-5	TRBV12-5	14	CASGSLRGSQPQHF	TGTGCTAGTGGTTCCCTCAGGGGGAGTCAGCCCCAGCATTTT
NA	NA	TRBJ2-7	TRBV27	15	CASSLSTAYPYEQYF	TGTGCCAGCAGTTTATCGACAGCCTACCCCTACGAGCAGTACTTC
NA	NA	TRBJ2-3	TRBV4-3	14	CASSPERYTDTQYF	TGCGCCAGCAGCCCTGAGCGCTACACAGATACGCAGTATTTT
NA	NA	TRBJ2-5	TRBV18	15	CASSPPTGESLTQYF	TGTGCCAGCTCACCACCGACGGGAGAAAGTTTGACCCAGTACTTC
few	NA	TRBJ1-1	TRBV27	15	CASSFGVRGDTEAFF	TGTGCCAGCAGTTTTGGTGTCAGGGGCGACACTGAAGCTTTCTTT
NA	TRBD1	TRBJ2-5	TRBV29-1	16	CSVDRRDRAFGETQYF	TGCAGCGTTGATCGACGGGACAGGGCTTTCGGAGAGACCCAGTACTTC
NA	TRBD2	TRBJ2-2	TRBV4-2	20	CASSQDLPLGRGGNTGELFF	TGTGCCAGCAGCCAAGATTTACCCCTTGGGCGCGGGGGGAACACCGGGGAGCTGTTTTTT
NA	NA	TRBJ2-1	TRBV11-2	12	CASSNPGDEQFF	TGTGCCAGCAGCAACCCCGGAGATGAGCAGTTCTTC
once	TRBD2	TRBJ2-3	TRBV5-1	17	CASSLSILAGGGDTQYF	TGCGCCAGCAGCTTGTCCATCCTAGCGGGAGGGGGAGATACGCAGTATTTT
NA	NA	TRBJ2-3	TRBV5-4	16	CASSLFRGGGTDTQYF	TGTGCCAGCAGCTTGTTCCGTGGAGGTGGTACAGATACGCAGTATTTT
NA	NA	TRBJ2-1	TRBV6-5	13	CASSYTARGKQFF	TGTGCCAGCAGTTATACGGCTAGGGGGAAGCAGTTCTTC
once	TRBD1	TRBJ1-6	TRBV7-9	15	CASSSSTGDIAPLHF	TGTGCCAGCAGCTCCTCGACAGGGGATATTGCACCCCTCCACTTT
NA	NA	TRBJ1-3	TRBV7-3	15	CASSPQGSSGNTIYF	TGTGCCAGCAGCCCCCAGGGGAGCTCTGGAAACACCATATATTTT
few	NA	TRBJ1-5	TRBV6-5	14	CASSGGRGNQPQHF	TGTGCCAGCAGCGGGGGGCGGGGTAATCAGCCCCAGCATTTT
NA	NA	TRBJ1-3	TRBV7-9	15	CASTIEQGSGNTIYF	TGTGCCAGCACGATTGAGCAGGGTTCGGGAAACACCATATATTTT
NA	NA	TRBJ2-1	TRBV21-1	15	CASSSPTSAFNEQFF	TGTGCCAGCAGCAGCCCGACTAGCGCATTCAATGAGCAGTTCTTC
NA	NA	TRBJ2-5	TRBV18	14	CASSPARVGETQYF	TGTGCCAGCTCACCGGCGCGGGTTGGAGAGACCCAGTACTTC
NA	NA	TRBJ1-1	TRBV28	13	CASSLGQHTEAFF	TGTGCCAGCAGTTTAGGACAGCACACTGAAGCTTTCTTT
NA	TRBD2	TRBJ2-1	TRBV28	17	CASSSPLAGPTYNEQFF	TGTGCCAGCAGTTCTCCACTAGCGGGACCCACCTACAATGAGCAGTTCTTC
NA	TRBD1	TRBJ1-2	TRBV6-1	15	CASAVDRDFLNGYTF	TGTGCCAGCGCGGTGGACAGGGACTTTCTTAATGGCTACACCTTC
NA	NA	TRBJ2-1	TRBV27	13	CASSWGPYNEQFF	TGTGCCAGCAGTTGGGGGCCCTACAATGAGCAGTTCTTC